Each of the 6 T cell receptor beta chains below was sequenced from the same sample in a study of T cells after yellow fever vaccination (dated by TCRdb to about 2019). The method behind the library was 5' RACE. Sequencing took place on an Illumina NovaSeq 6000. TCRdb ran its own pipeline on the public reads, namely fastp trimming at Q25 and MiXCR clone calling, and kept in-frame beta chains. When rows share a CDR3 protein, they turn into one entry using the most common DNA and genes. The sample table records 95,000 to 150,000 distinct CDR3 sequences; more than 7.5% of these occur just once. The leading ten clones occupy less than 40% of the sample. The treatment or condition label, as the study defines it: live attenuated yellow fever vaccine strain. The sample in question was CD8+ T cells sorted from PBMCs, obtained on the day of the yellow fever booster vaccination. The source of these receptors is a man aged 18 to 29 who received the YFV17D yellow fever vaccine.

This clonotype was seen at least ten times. This CDR3 reads CASSWLGGPKNIQYF. CDR3 sequence (DNA): TGCGCCAGCAGCTGGCTGGGGGGTCCCAAAAACATTCAGTACTTC. The chain links TRBV5-1 to TRBJ2-4; a possible D gene is TRBD2 (6 bases). This CDR3 is 15 amino acids long. CDR1 SGHRS and CDR2 YFSETQ come from the germline V gene. V was cut by 3 bases and J by 2 bases, with 12 bases left in between.

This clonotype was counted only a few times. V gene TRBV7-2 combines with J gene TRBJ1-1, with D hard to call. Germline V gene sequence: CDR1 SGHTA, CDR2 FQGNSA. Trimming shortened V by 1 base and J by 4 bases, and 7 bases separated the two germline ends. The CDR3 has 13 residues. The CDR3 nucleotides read TGTGCCAGCAGCTTAGAGTTGACCACTGAAGCTTTCTTT. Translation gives CASSLELTTEAFF. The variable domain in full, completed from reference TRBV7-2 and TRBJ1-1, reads GAGVSQSPSNKVTEKGKDVELRCDPISGHTALYWYRQSLGQGLEFLIYFQGNSAPDKSGLPSDRFSAERTGGSVSTLTIQRTQQEDSAVYLCASSLELTTEAFFGQGTRLTVV.

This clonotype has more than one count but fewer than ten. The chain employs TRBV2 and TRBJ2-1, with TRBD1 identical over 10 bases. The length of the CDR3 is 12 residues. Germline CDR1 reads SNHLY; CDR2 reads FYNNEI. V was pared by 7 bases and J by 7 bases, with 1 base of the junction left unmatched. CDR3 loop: CASKDRGNEQFF. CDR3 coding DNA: TGTGCCAGCAAGGACAGGGGGAATGAGCAGTTCTTC.

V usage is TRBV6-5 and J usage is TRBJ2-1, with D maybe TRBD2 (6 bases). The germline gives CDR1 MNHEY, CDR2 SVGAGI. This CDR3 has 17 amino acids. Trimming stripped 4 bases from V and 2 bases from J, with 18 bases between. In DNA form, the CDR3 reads TGTGCCAGCAGTTCCATCGGCCGGGACTCGGCCTACAATGAGCAGTTCTTC. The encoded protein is CASSSIGRDSAYNEQFF.

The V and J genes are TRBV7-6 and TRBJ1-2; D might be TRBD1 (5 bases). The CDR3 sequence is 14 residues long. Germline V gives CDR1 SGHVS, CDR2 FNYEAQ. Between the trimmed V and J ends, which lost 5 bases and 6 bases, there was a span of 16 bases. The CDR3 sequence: CASSTGRPRDGYTF. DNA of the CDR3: TGTGCCAGCAGCACAGGACGGCCTAGGGATGGCTACACCTTC. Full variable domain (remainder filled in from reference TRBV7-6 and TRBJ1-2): GAGVSQSPRYKVTKRGQDVALRCDPISGHVSLYWYRQALGQGPEFLTYFNYEAQQDKSGLPNDRFSAERPEGSISTLTIQRTEQRDSAMYRCASSTGRPRDGYTFGSGTRLTVV.

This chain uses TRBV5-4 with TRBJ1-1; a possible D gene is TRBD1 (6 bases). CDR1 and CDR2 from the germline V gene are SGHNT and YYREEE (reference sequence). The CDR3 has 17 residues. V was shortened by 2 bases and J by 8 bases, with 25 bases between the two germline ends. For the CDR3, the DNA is TGTGCCAGCAGCTTTACAGGGATGGGGTTACTATCGCGGGAAGCTTTCTTT. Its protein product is CASSFTGMGLLSREAFF.